Following are 9 T cell receptor beta chains from one sample sequenced in a study of T cell responses to AZD1222 COVID-19 vaccine. The protocol was immunoSEQ multiplex PCR, while the TCRdb copy is restricted to in-frame clones and leaves out a portion. In the table there are over 120,000 clones, roughly 90% of which are singletons. The sequences come from peripheral blood, collected on day 0 of AZD1222 vaccination. The receptors shown here come from an adult in good health.

The chain employs TRBV18 and TRBJ1-5, with 7 bases lining up with TRBD1. V gave up 3 bases and J gave up 7 bases; unmatched junction bases: 9. The CDR3 has 15 residues. Germline assignment: CDR1 KGHSH and CDR2 LQKENI. The DNA of the CDR3 is TGTGCCAGCTCACCGACCCAGGGGGGGATACAGCCCCAGCATTTT. Its protein is CASSPTQGGIQPQHF. Using reference TRBV18 and TRBJ1-5 for the parts outside the CDR3, the full variable domain is NAGVMQNPRHLVRRRGQEARLRCSPMKGHSHVYWYRQLPEEGLKFMVYLQKENIIDESGMPKERFSAEFPKEGPSILRIQQVVRGDSAAYFCASSPTQGGIQPQHFGDGTRLSIL.

V and J are TRBV11-2 and TRBJ2-5; D may be TRBD1 (6 bases). V shed 5 bases and J shed 2 bases, with 9 bases lying between them. The germline CDR1 and CDR2 sequences are SGHAT and FQNNGV. The CDR3 spans 13 residues. The CDR3 DNA reads TGTGCCAGCAGCAAAGGGGGTCAAGAGACCCAGTACTTC. Translation: CASSKGGQETQYF.

This chain joins TRBV19 and TRBJ1-1, with D possibly matching TRBD1 (6 bases). The CDR3 length is 15 residues. Trimming took 5 bases from V and 1 from J, leaving 14 bases between them. Germline V gives CDR1 LNHDA, CDR2 SQIVND (reference sequence). The CDR3 DNA reads TGTGCCAGTAGTCCGTGGGACAACAGGAACACTGAAGCTTTCTTT. Residues: CASSPWDNRNTEAFF.

This clone was counted once. The V gene is TRBV5-1, the J gene TRBJ1-1; D ambiguous. The CDR3 contains 16 residues. V lost 0 bases, J lost 0 bases, and 12 bases lay in between. Germline CDR1 reads SGHRS; CDR2 reads YFSETQ. The CDR3 protein is CASSLGAGYLNTEAFF. The CDR3 region has the DNA TGCGCCAGCAGCTTGGGGGCGGGCTATCTGAACACTGAAGCTTTCTTT. The entire variable domain, with the rest obtained from reference TRBV5-1 and TRBJ1-1, is as follows: KAGVTQTPRYLIKTRGQQVTLSCSPISGHRSVSWYQQTPGQGLQFLFEYFSETQRNKGNFPGRFSGRQFSNSRSEMNVSTLELGDSALYLCASSLGAGYLNTEAFFGQGTRLTVV.

This chain joins TRBV28 and TRBJ2-7; 8 bases are shared with TRBD1. The CDR3 loop spans 15 amino acids. Per the germline V gene, CDR1 is MDHEN and CDR2 is SYDVKM. The V and J ends lost 1 base and 3 bases, in that order; junction bases with no gene match: 5. Here the CDR3 reads CASSLSGTGNYEQYF. As DNA, the CDR3 is TGTGCCAGCAGTTTATCCGGGACAGGAAACTACGAGCAGTACTTC.

The chain employs TRBV6-6 and TRBJ2-5; unclear D gene. The length of the CDR3 is 14 residues. The germline gives CDR1 MNHNY, CDR2 SVGAGI (reference sequence). Trimming removed 6 bases from V and 0 bases from J, with 11 bases in between. The CDR3 region is CASRRQRNQETQYF. The CDR3 nucleotides read TGTGCCAGCAGACGTCAGAGGAACCAAGAGACCCAGTACTTC.

The rearrangement links TRBV3-1 (or the pseudogene TRBV3-2) to TRBJ2-5, with 7 bases aligning to TRBD1. Looked up from germline, CDR1 is LGHDT and CDR2 is YNNKEL (reference sequence). The J segment lost 8 bases and the V segment lost 1 base, leaving 7 bases of the junction unmatched. The CDR3 totals 14 residues. The CDR3 here is CASSQVEGADTQYF. The CDR3 bases are TGTGCCAGCAGCCAAGTTGAGGGGGCGGACACCCAGTACTTC.

This chain connects TRBV3-1 (or the pseudogene TRBV3-2) to TRBJ2-4; unclear D gene. The CDR3 has 14 residues. The V and J ends lost 0 bases and 0 bases respectively, with 3 bases between them. Germline V gene data show CDR1 as LGHDT and CDR2 as YNNKEL (reference sequence). CDR3 sequence: CASSQDIAKNIQYF. Here the CDR3 DNA reads TGTGCCAGCAGCCAAGATATAGCCAAAAACATTCAGTACTTC.

This rearrangement joins TRBV6-1 to TRBJ1-4, with D hard to call. CDR1 MNHNS and CDR2 SASEGT come from the germline V gene. CDR3 size: 16 residues. V was cut by 0 bases and J by 2 bases, with 10 bases left in between. The chain's CDR3 is CASSEALGLTNEKLFF. CDR3 in DNA: TGTGCCAGCAGTGAAGCCCTAGGGTTGACTAATGAAAAACTGTTTTTT.